The sequence of this TCR beta chain was determined in a study of control samples from healthy donors and cancer patients (dated by TCRdb to the early 2020s). The germline V gene yields SGHRS for CDR1 and YFSETQ for CDR2. From the cysteine through the phenylalanine, the CDR3 covers 15 amino acids. Only CDR3 DNA is held: 45 bases, read in frame from base 1. V and J are truncated by 0 bases and 3 bases respectively, leaving an intervening sequence of 10 bases. With respect to this clone: It has no known antigen specificity. The sample holds no much larger clone one base away, and base qualities are not on file.

The library was built by means of the immunoSEQ multiplex PCR assay. Sourced from immuneACCESS, this table was stored by TCRdb with only in-frame sequences that have V and J called. A share of the clones is absent; for the studies checked, an unresolved V gene accounts for under half, and the remainder has no known explanation. The sample table records nearly 40,000 clones; approximately 90% of these occur just once. The ten biggest clones cover 3.6% of the sample. The sequence came from a woman in her fifties or sixties in good health. The chain couples TRBV5-1 to TRBJ1-5; possibly the D gene is TRBD1, per 5 matching bases. The sequenced material came from blood. The DNA is TGCGCCAGCAGCTTGGCCCCCGGGACCAATCAGCCCCAGCATTTT. This is translated as CASSLAPGTNQPQHF.